By sample share, the clone carrying this TCR beta chain is medium-sized. Profiled with immunoSEQ multiplex PCR; TCRdb holds only in-frame clones, not every one. The table has over 95,000 clones, over 65% seen once. This specimen comes from a study of shared clonotypes between healthy human individuals. The CDR3 loop spans 13 amino acids. CDR1 MNHNS and CDR2 SASEGT come from the germline V gene. V lost 7 bases and J lost 5, with 15 bases in between. The rearrangement uses TRBV6-1 and TRBJ2-7; tentatively, D is TRBD2 (5 bases). This receptor was obtained from a woman in her twenties or thirties in good health. The sequencing input was memory CD8+ T cells sorted from blood. As for subset: CD45RO+ cells pooled with CCR7-negative TemRA cells. As DNA, the CDR3 is TGTGCCAGCAATACCGGGGAGACAAACGAGCAGTACTTC. Translation gives CASNTGETNEQYF.